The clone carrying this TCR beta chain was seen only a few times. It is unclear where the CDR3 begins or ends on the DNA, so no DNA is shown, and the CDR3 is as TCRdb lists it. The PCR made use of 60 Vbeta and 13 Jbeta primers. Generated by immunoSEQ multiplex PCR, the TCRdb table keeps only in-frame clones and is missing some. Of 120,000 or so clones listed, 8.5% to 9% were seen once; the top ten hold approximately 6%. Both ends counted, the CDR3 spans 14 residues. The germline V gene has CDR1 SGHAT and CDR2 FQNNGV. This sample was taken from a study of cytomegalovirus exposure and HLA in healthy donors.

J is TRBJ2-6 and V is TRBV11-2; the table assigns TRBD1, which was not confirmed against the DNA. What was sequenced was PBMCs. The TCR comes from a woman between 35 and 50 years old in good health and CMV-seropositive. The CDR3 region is CASSFGQGANVLTF.